Following are 32 T cell receptor beta chains from one sample sequenced in a study of cytomegalovirus exposure and HLA in healthy donors. PCR primers comprised 60 Vbeta and 13 Jbeta primers. TCRdb's copy holds only in-frame clones and misses some; the assay was immunoSEQ multiplex PCR. The table includes 85,000 to 130,000 clones, less than 85% detected once. The sequencing sample was made of PBMCs. These receptors all stem from a man between 60 and 75 years old in good health and CMV-seronegative.

V and J are TRBV7-2 and TRBJ1-2, with D perhaps matching TRBD1 (5 bases). Germline V gives CDR1 SGHTA, CDR2 FQGNSA. The CDR3 length is 16 residues. The V and J ends lost 0 bases and 2 bases respectively, with 13 bases between them. CDR3 DNA: TGTGCCAGCAGCTTAGCGTTTACAGGACAAAACTATGGCTACACCTTC. It specifies CASSLAFTGQNYGYTF.

This chain connects TRBV27 to TRBJ1-2, with a weak D call TRBD1 (6 bases). Between the trimmed V and J ends, which lost 5 bases and 3 bases, there was a span of 7 bases. The CDR3 runs 12 residues. Germline V gene lookup returns CDR1 MNHEY and CDR2 SMNVEV (reference sequence). CDR3 amino acids: CASSGGDYGYTF. The CDR3, as DNA: TGTGCCAGCAGTGGGGGCGACTATGGCTACACCTTC.

The chain is built from TRBV7-2 and TRBJ1-1; 7 bases line up with TRBD1. With V trimmed by 6 bases and J by 1 base, 2 bases remained unmatched. The CDR3 spans 13 residues. In germline, CDR1 is SGHTA, CDR2 FQGNSA. The CDR3 loop is CASRGQRNTEAFF. The CDR3 DNA reads TGTGCCAGCAGGGGACAGAGGAACACTGAAGCTTTCTTT.

This sequence joins TRBV18 and TRBJ1-2, with D unresolved. Trimming shortened V by 3 bases and J by 7 bases, and 15 bases separated the two germline ends. This CDR3 is 14 amino acids long. Germline CDR1 and CDR2: KGHSH and LQKENI. CDR3 in amino acids: CASSPQADRGGYTF. CDR3 sequence (DNA): TGTGCCAGCTCACCTCAGGCTGACCGGGGTGGCTACACCTTC. Together with reference TRBV18 and TRBJ1-2, the CDR3 gives the full variable domain: NAGVMQNPRHLVRRRGQEARLRCSPMKGHSHVYWYRQLPEEGLKFMVYLQKENIIDESGMPKERFSAEFPKEGPSILRIQQVVRGDSAAYFCASSPQADRGGYTFGSGTRLTVV.

The V call is TRBV5-1, the J call TRBJ1-3, with 8 bases fitting TRBD1. Germline loops: CDR1 SGHRS, CDR2 YFSETQ. V was pared by 4 bases and J by 4 bases, with 7 bases of the junction left unmatched. The CDR3 has 15 residues. CDR3 region: CASSPQGAQGNTIYF. The CDR3 region has the DNA TGCGCCAGCAGCCCTCAGGGGGCGCAGGGAAACACCATATATTTT.

The rearrangement links TRBV19 to TRBJ1-5; possibly TRBD1 for D (6 bases). This CDR3 region has 14 residues. Germline CDR1 reads LNHDA; CDR2 reads SQIVND (reference sequence). Trimming removed 6 bases from V and 6 bases from J, with 15 bases in between. CDR3 protein: CASRDQGSGQPQHF. DNA for the CDR3: TGTGCCAGTAGAGACCAGGGGAGCGGTCAGCCCCAGCATTTT. The full variable domain, with the rest looked up from reference TRBV19 and TRBJ1-5, is DGGITQSPKYLFRKEGQNVTLSCEQNLNHDAMYWYRQDPGQGLRLIYYSQIVNDFQKGDIAEGYSVSREKKESFPLTVTSAQKNPTAFYLCASRDQGSGQPQHFGDGTRLSIL.

The chain joins TRBV14 to TRBJ2-5; 11 bases align to TRBD2. This CDR3 has 17 amino acids. CDR1 SGHDN and CDR2 FVKESK come from the germline V gene. Losses at the gene ends were 3 bases for V and 0 bases for J; bases not matched to a gene: 6. The CDR3 protein is CASSQEGLAAHQETQYF. In DNA, the CDR3 is TGTGCCAGCAGCCAGGAGGGACTAGCGGCTCACCAAGAGACCCAGTACTTC.

The rearrangement uses TRBV5-1 and TRBJ1-1; D may be TRBD1 (6 bases). Trimming cost V 1 base and J 6 bases, with 19 bases left between them. Germline loops: CDR1 SGHRS, CDR2 YFSETQ. The CDR3 has 16 residues. The CDR3 protein is CASSLMAGGGGPEAFF. The CDR3, as DNA: TGCGCCAGCAGCTTGATGGCGGGCGGTGGGGGCCCTGAAGCTTTCTTT.

The rearrangement uses TRBV27 and TRBJ2-2; 9 nucleotides agree with TRBD2. The CDR3 is 17 residues long. Trimming cost V 5 bases and J 4 bases; bases outside gene matches: 11. Germline V gene lookup returns CDR1 MNHEY and CDR2 SMNVEV (reference sequence). The CDR3 is CASSPVWERGVTGELFF. For the CDR3, the DNA is TGTGCCAGCAGTCCGGTTTGGGAGCGGGGGGTCACCGGGGAGCTGTTTTTT.

The genes are TRBV9 and TRBJ1-2; D gene ambiguous. The V gene's germline CDR1 is SGDLS and CDR2 YYNGEE. The CDR3 sequence is 15 residues long. V was cut by 4 bases and J by 7 bases, with 20 bases left in between. This chain's CDR3 is CASSPNRVETGGYTF. The CDR3 DNA is TGTGCCAGCAGCCCGAATCGCGTGGAGACGGGTGGCTACACCTTC.

The V gene is TRBV5-6, the J gene TRBJ1-2; D uncertain. The CDR3 has 13 amino acids. The V end was cut by 3 bases, the J end by 0 bases, with 6 bases between. Germline-derived CDR1 and CDR2 are SGHDT and YYEEEE. Here the CDR3 DNA reads TGTGCCAGCAGCTCGTTAGCTAACTATGGCTACACCTTC. Translation: CASSSLANYGYTF.

V gene TRBV12-5 combines with J gene TRBJ1-4; 9 bases agree with TRBD1. J gave up 5 bases and V 3 bases, and 4 bases lay outside the gene matches. The CDR3 covers 15 residues. CDR1 is LGHNT and CDR2 is FRNRAP in the germline V gene. CDR3 bases: TGTGCTAGTGGTTTCCAGGACAGGGGAAATGAAAAACTGTTTTTT. Protein product: CASGFQDRGNEKLFF.

This chain links TRBV7-9 with TRBJ2-7, with 9 bases fitting TRBD1. CDR1 and CDR2 from the germline V gene are SEHNR and FQNEAQ (reference sequence). V lost 4 bases, J lost 2 bases, and 3 bases stayed unmatched. The CDR3 sequence is 14 residues long. CDR3 DNA: TGTGCCAGCAGCTCCTGGGACAGGGCCTACGAGCAGTACTTC. Protein product: CASSSWDRAYEQYF.

This chain joins TRBV30 and TRBJ2-7, with 9 positions matching TRBD2. The germline V gene has CDR1 GTSNPN and CDR2 SVGIG (reference sequence). This CDR3 is 14 amino acids long. The V gene end was trimmed by 2 bases and the J gene end by 5 bases; junction bases not matched to a gene: 7. The CDR3 region is CAWSKGLATDEQYF. CDR3 nucleotide sequence: TGTGCCTGGAGTAAGGGACTAGCTACGGACGAGCAGTACTTC. Combining the CDR3 with reference TRBV30 and TRBJ2-7 gives the whole variable domain SQTIHQWPATLVQPVGSPLSLECTVEGTSNPNLYWYRQAAGRGLQLLFYSVGIGQISSEVPQNLSASRPQDRQFILSSKKLLLSDSGFYLCAWSKGLATDEQYFGPGTRLTVT.

The V call is TRBV6-5, the J call TRBJ1-3, with 7 positions matching TRBD1. Trimming cost V 2 bases and J 4 bases; bases outside gene matches: 5. The CDR3 covers 15 residues. Germline loops: CDR1 MNHEY, CDR2 SVGAGI. CDR3 in DNA: TGTGCCAGCAGTTACGAGGGGGCGAGGGGAAACACCATATATTTT. Its protein is CASSYEGARGNTIYF.

Comments on this clone: At one boundary the junction diverges from the germline segment, which might be a read error. Different DNA sequences within this sample yield the same CDR3. The V call is TRBV5-3, the J call TRBJ2-2; the match to TRBD2 covers 14 bases. TRBV5-3 is an ORF, with its function uncertain. The CDR3 loop spans 17 amino acids. The CDR3 coding sequence is TGCGCCAGAAGCTCGGGACTAGCGGGGGATTGGGGCGGGGAGCTGTTTTTT. It translates to CARSSGLAGDWGGELFF.

This clone appeared a few times. This rearrangement joins TRBV7-2 to TRBJ2-7, with D possibly being TRBD2 (6 bases). Germline CDR1 and CDR2: SGHTA and FQGNSA. The V end was cut by 1 base, the J end by 2 bases, with 12 bases between. This CDR3 contains 15 residues. The CDR3 loop reads CASSLELGGTYEQYF. CDR3 coding DNA: TGTGCCAGCAGCTTAGAGTTGGGAGGCACCTACGAGCAGTACTTC.

The CDR3 protein is CASSGRGENTGELFF. CDR3 DNA sequence: TGTGCCAGCAGCGGGCGGGGCGAGAACACCGGGGAGCTGTTTTTT. The chain employs TRBV6-6 and TRBJ2-2, with D tentatively TRBD2 (6 bases). The CDR3 sequence is 15 residues long. The germline CDR1 and CDR2 sequences are MNHNY and SVGAGI (reference sequence). V was pared by 6 bases and J by 1 base, with 12 bases between.

The V call is TRBV5-1, the J call TRBJ2-5; the match to TRBD1 covers 7 bases. The V gene end was trimmed by 4 bases and the J gene end by 0 bases; junction bases not matched to a gene: 6. This CDR3 is built from 15 residues. Germline V gene sequence: CDR1 SGHRS, CDR2 YFSETQ. In DNA, the CDR3 is TGCGCCAGCAGCGGCTTGACAGGGAACCAAGAGACCCAGTACTTC. Residues: CASSGLTGNQETQYF.

This chain links TRBV6-5 with TRBJ1-2, with D maybe TRBD1 (5 bases). Looked up from germline, CDR1 is MNHEY and CDR2 is SVGAGI. Trimming took 3 bases from V and 4 from J, leaving 9 bases between them. The CDR3 length is 13 residues. DNA for the CDR3: TGTGCCAGCAGTTATGGCAGGGCCTATGGCTACACCTTC. Protein product: CASSYGRAYGYTF.

This chain connects TRBV10-3 to TRBJ1-2, with D hard to call. Germline CDR1 and CDR2: ENHRY and SYGVKD. Trimming removed 4 bases at V and 4 bases at J, with 10 bases between. This CDR3 is 13 amino acids long. CDR3 protein: CAISANRPYGYTF. The CDR3, as DNA: TGTGCCATCAGTGCCAACAGACCCTATGGCTACACCTTC.

The J gene is TRBJ1-2, the V gene TRBV11-1; 7 positions match TRBD1. This CDR3 spans 13 amino acids. V trimming: 1 base; J trimming: 6 bases; junction bases outside the gene matches: 2. The germline CDR1 and CDR2 sequences are SGHAT and FQDESV (reference sequence). CDR3 sequence: CASSLDQGDGYTF. CDR3 sequence (DNA): TGTGCCAGCAGCTTAGACCAGGGGGATGGCTACACCTTC.

The sample holds one count of this clone. V usage is TRBV5-1 and J usage is TRBJ1-1; no definite D call. The germline V gene has CDR1 SGHRS and CDR2 YFSETQ. V shed 5 bases and J shed 5 bases, with 13 bases lying between them. CDR3 length: 13 amino acids. The CDR3 DNA follows: TGCGCCAGCAGGAGGGTTGAGGAGACTGAAGCTTTCTTT. Encoded protein: CASRRVEETEAFF.

This chain uses TRBV18 with TRBJ1-2, with TRBD1 matching over 7 bases. The germline CDR1 and CDR2 sequences are KGHSH and LQKENI. The CDR3 has 14 amino acids. The V gene end was trimmed by 0 bases and the J gene end by 6 bases; junction bases not matched to a gene: 4. CDR3 in amino acids: CASSPPKTGDGYTF. As DNA, the CDR3 is TGTGCCAGCTCACCACCAAAAACAGGGGATGGCTACACCTTC.

This rearrangement joins TRBV13 to TRBJ2-3, with 7 positions matching TRBD1. V dropped 5 bases and J dropped 4; count of bases not matched to a gene: 9. CDR1 is PRHDT and CDR2 is FYEKMQ in the germline V gene (reference sequence). This CDR3 has 15 residues. CDR3 sequence: CASSRRDSWSDTQYF. In DNA, the CDR3 is TGTGCCAGCAGCCGACGGGACAGCTGGTCAGATACGCAGTATTTT. Together with reference TRBV13 and TRBJ2-3, the CDR3 gives the full variable domain: AAGVIQSPRHLIKEKRETATLKCYPIPRHDTVYWYQQGPGQDPQFLISFYEKMQSDKGSIPDRFSAQQFSDYHSELNMSSLELGDSALYFCASSRRDSWSDTQYFGPGTRLTVL.

The gene calls are TRBV6-6 and TRBJ2-2; TRBD2 matches at 11 bases. The CDR3 covers 16 residues. Trimming took 6 bases from V and 1 from J; bases not matched to a gene: 4. Germline CDR1 is MNHNY and CDR2 is SVGAGI (reference sequence). The CDR3, as DNA: TGTGCCAGCAGCCATCTAGCGGGGGGGAACACCGGGGAGCTGTTTTTT. Its protein product is CASSHLAGGNTGELFF.

This clone was picked up one time. The chain recombines TRBV6-5 with TRBJ1-2, with D uncertain. This CDR3 is built from 14 residues. Germline CDR1 and CDR2: MNHEY and SVGAGI. V lost 0 bases, J lost 4 bases, and 9 bases lay in between. The CDR3 sequence is CASSYSIAGYGYTF. The CDR3 nucleotides read TGTGCCAGCAGTTACTCGATAGCGGGCTATGGCTACACCTTC.

The chain combines TRBV15 with TRBJ2-5, with 12 bases matching TRBD2. Trimming removed 2 bases from V and 5 bases from J; junction bases left unmatched: 6. Germline V gives CDR1 LNHNV, CDR2 YYDKDF (reference sequence). The CDR3 has 16 amino acids. The CDR3: CATSRRTSGAMETQYF. DNA for the CDR3: TGTGCCACCAGCAGAAGGACTAGCGGGGCTATGGAGACCCAGTACTTC.

The rearrangement links TRBV6-5 to TRBJ2-1; the match to TRBD1 covers 10 bases. V was clipped by 2 bases and J by 6 bases; unmatched bases: 4. The CDR3 consists of 15 residues. Germline V gene data show CDR1 as MNHEY and CDR2 as SVGAGI. CDR3 nucleotides: TGTGCCAGCAGTTACGGGGGGACAGGGGCCAATGAGCAGTTCTTC. It encodes CASSYGGTGANEQFF.

This clone was counted once. The rearrangement links TRBV7-9 to TRBJ1-1, with TRBD1 matching 7 bases. This CDR3 is 14 amino acids long. Losses at the gene ends were 4 bases for V and 1 base for J; bases not matched to a gene: 3. Per the germline V gene, CDR1 is SEHNR and CDR2 is FQNEAQ (reference sequence). CDR3 residues: CASSSRTGNTEAFF. CDR3 DNA: TGTGCCAGCAGCTCTAGGACAGGGAACACTGAAGCTTTCTTT.

The chain combines TRBV10-3 with TRBJ2-3, with 14 bases matching TRBD2. V lost 6 bases to trimming and J lost 6 bases; unmatched junction nucleotides: 8. The CDR3 sequence is 16 residues long. Germline V gene sequence: CDR1 ENHRY, CDR2 SYGVKD. CDR3 sequence: CAISRTSGGRGDTQYF. CDR3 coding DNA: TGTGCCATCAGCAGGACTAGCGGGGGGCGGGGGGATACGCAGTATTTT.

The V and J genes are TRBV27 and TRBJ1-5; TRBD1 aligns across 10 bases. The trim removed 8 bases at V and 0 bases at J, leaving 10 bases unmatched. The CDR3 is 17 residues long. CDR1 is MNHEY and CDR2 is SMNVEV in the germline V gene (reference sequence). The CDR3 DNA sequence: TGTGCCAGCCAGAACCTAGGGACAGGGGATAGCAATCAGCCCCAGCATTTT. Translated, it gives CASQNLGTGDSNQPQHF.